These T cell receptor beta chains were read from a single sample in a study of blood T cell repertoires in COVID-19. Profiling relied on immunoSEQ multiplex PCR, and the TCRdb table lists in-frame clones only, not all of them. The profile shows 250,000 to 300,000 clones, around four fifths of them singletons. What was sequenced was peripheral blood. Source of these receptors: an elderly man with acute or convalescent COVID-19. Both conserved end residues are part of each CDR3. Fields, in order: clone size, D gene, J gene, V gene, CDR3 protein, CDR3 DNA. D genes are given only for firm matches. Expanded clones get a size class; other rows say once, few or many, or leave the size out.

clone size: -
D gene: -
J gene: TRBJ1-4
V gene: TRBV28
CDR3 protein: CASRKAGQGNEKLFF
CDR3 DNA: TGTGCCAGCAGAAAGGCAGGGCAGGGTAATGAAAAACTGTTTTTT

clone size: -
D gene: TRBD1
J gene: TRBJ1-2
V gene: TRBV7-8
CDR3 protein: CASSLDLGDRLYGYTF
CDR3 DNA: TGTGCCAGCAGCTTAGATCTGGGGGACAGGCTTTATGGCTACACCTTC

clone size: -
D gene: -
J gene: TRBJ1-2
V gene: TRBV24-1
CDR3 protein: CATSERDGYGYTF
CDR3 DNA: TGTGCCACCAGTGAACGGGATGGCTATGGCTACACCTTC

clone size: -
D gene: TRBD2
J gene: TRBJ2-1
V gene: TRBV19
CDR3 protein: CASSPAGTSVLNEQFF
CDR3 DNA: TGTGCCAGTAGTCCCGCCGGGACTAGCGTCCTCAATGAGCAGTTCTTC

clone size: once
D gene: -
J gene: TRBJ1-4
V gene: TRBV2
CDR3 protein: CASSEDGGQISKLFF
CDR3 DNA: TGTGCCAGCAGTGAGGACGGCGGACAAATATCGAAACTGTTTTTT

clone size: -
D gene: TRBD1
J gene: TRBJ2-5
V gene: TRBV5-4
CDR3 protein: CASSLATGQGMWETQYF
CDR3 DNA: TGTGCCAGCAGCTTGGCCACTGGACAGGGCATGTGGGAGACCCAGTACTTC

clone size: once
D gene: -
J gene: TRBJ2-3
V gene: TRBV6-1
CDR3 protein: CASSPSTDTQYF
CDR3 DNA: TGTGCCAGCAGCCCTAGCACAGATACGCAGTATTTT

clone size: -
D gene: TRBD1
J gene: TRBJ1-3
V gene: TRBV18
CDR3 protein: CASSPGQGMAGNTIYF
CDR3 DNA: TGTGCCAGCTCACCGGGACAGGGAATGGCTGGAAACACCATATATTTT

clone size: many
D gene: -
J gene: TRBJ2-5
V gene: TRBV7-7
CDR3 protein: CASSEASLGGTQYF
CDR3 DNA: TGTGCCAGCAGCGAGGCGAGCCTAGGGGGGACCCAGTACTTC

clone size: -
D gene: TRBD2
J gene: TRBJ2-1
V gene: TRBV11-2
CDR3 protein: CASTRLAGQYNEQFF
CDR3 DNA: TGTGCCAGCACCCGACTAGCGGGCCAGTACAATGAGCAGTTCTTC

clone size: -
D gene: -
J gene: TRBJ2-2
V gene: TRBV19
CDR3 protein: CASSIVDIGELFF
CDR3 DNA: TGTGCCAGTAGTATAGTGGACATCGGGGAGCTGTTTTTT

clone size: -
D gene: TRBD1
J gene: TRBJ2-7
V gene: TRBV7-8
CDR3 protein: CASSLEGQSSYEQYF
CDR3 DNA: TGTGCCAGCAGCTTAGAGGGACAGAGCTCCTACGAGCAGTACTTC

clone size: -
D gene: -
J gene: TRBJ1-1
V gene: TRBV30
CDR3 protein: CAWGMKGIPDTEAFF
CDR3 DNA: TGTGCCTGGGGAATGAAGGGGATCCCAGACACTGAAGCTTTCTTT

clone size: -
D gene: -
J gene: TRBJ1-4
V gene: TRBV6-5
CDR3 protein: CASKPSATNEKLFF
CDR3 DNA: TGTGCCAGCAAGCCGTCCGCAACTAATGAAAAACTGTTTTTT

clone size: once
D gene: TRBD1
J gene: TRBJ1-5
V gene: TRBV6-1
CDR3 protein: CASTTGGAGNQPQHF
CDR3 DNA: TGTGCCAGCACTACAGGGGGCGCCGGCAATCAGCCCCAGCATTTT

clone size: -
D gene: -
J gene: TRBJ1-1
V gene: TRBV6-5
CDR3 protein: CASSYDRVSTTEAFF
CDR3 DNA: TGTGCCAGCAGTTACGATCGAGTGTCAACCACTGAAGCTTTCTTT

clone size: -
D gene: TRBD1
J gene: TRBJ1-1
V gene: TRBV10-3
CDR3 protein: CASTGTGDTEAFF
CDR3 DNA: TGTGCCAGCACCGGGACAGGGGATACTGAAGCTTTCTTT

clone size: -
D gene: -
J gene: TRBJ1-4
V gene: TRBV3-1/TRBV3-2
CDR3 protein: CASSQEGRDLSF
CDR3 DNA: TGTGCCAGCAGCCAAGAGGGGAGGGACCTGAGTTTT

clone size: -
D gene: -
J gene: TRBJ2-1
V gene: TRBV12-3/TRBV12-4
CDR3 protein: CASKEGSNEQFF
CDR3 DNA: TGTGCCAGTAAGGAGGGGTCGAATGAGCAGTTCTTC

clone size: -
D gene: -
J gene: TRBJ2-1
V gene: TRBV5-1
CDR3 protein: CASSPEGLGQQFF
CDR3 DNA: TGCGCCAGCAGCCCGGAGGGTCTAGGACAGCAGTTCTTC

clone size: -
D gene: TRBD2
J gene: TRBJ2-7
V gene: TRBV5-1
CDR3 protein: CASSLDSGSVYEQYF
CDR3 DNA: TGCGCCAGCAGCTTGGATAGCGGGAGTGTGTACGAGCAGTACTTC

clone size: -
D gene: -
J gene: TRBJ1-4
V gene: TRBV9
CDR3 protein: CASSVAGGLNEKLFF
CDR3 DNA: TGTGCCAGCAGCGTAGCTGGGGGGTTAAATGAAAAACTGTTTTTT

clone size: -
D gene: TRBD2
J gene: TRBJ2-1
V gene: TRBV7-2
CDR3 protein: CASSGGRTYNEQFF
CDR3 DNA: TGTGCCAGCAGCGGCGGGAGGACCTACAATGAGCAGTTCTTC

clone size: -
D gene: -
J gene: TRBJ2-7
V gene: TRBV27
CDR3 protein: CASRRTEGLSYEQYF
CDR3 DNA: TGTGCCAGCAGGCGAACGGAGGGCCTTTCCTACGAGCAGTACTTC

clone size: -
D gene: TRBD1
J gene: TRBJ1-1
V gene: TRBV13
CDR3 protein: CASSRTGSEAFF
CDR3 DNA: TGTGCCAGCAGTAGGACAGGGTCTGAAGCTTTCTTT

clone size: -
D gene: -
J gene: TRBJ2-3
V gene: TRBV6-5
CDR3 protein: CASSLGLGRADTQYF
CDR3 DNA: TGTGCCAGCAGTCTGGGACTGGGTAGAGCAGATACGCAGTATTTT

clone size: -
D gene: TRBD1
J gene: TRBJ1-2
V gene: TRBV3-1/TRBV3-2
CDR3 protein: CASSQSRTGFGGYTF
CDR3 DNA: TGTGCCAGCAGCCAATCTCGGACAGGGTTTGGTGGCTACACCTTC

clone size: -
D gene: -
J gene: TRBJ1-3
V gene: TRBV6-5
CDR3 protein: CASSTGSGNTIYF
CDR3 DNA: TGTGCCAGCAGCACAGGGTCGGGAAACACCATATATTTT

clone size: -
D gene: -
J gene: TRBJ1-5
V gene: TRBV7-2
CDR3 protein: CASSFLGVGQPQHF
CDR3 DNA: TGTGCCAGCAGCTTTTTAGGGGTTGGACAGCCCCAGCATTTT

clone size: once
D gene: -
J gene: TRBJ2-2
V gene: TRBV11-3
CDR3 protein: CASSQMTANTGELFF
CDR3 DNA: TGTGCCAGCAGCCAGATGACAGCGAACACCGGGGAGCTGTTTTTT

clone size: few
D gene: -
J gene: TRBJ2-2
V gene: TRBV5-1
CDR3 protein: CASSLGGTSGELFF
CDR3 DNA: TGCGCCAGCAGCTTGGGAGGAACCTCCGGGGAGCTGTTTTTT

clone size: -
D gene: TRBD2
J gene: TRBJ2-3
V gene: TRBV7-2
CDR3 protein: CASSLGLAGGVAQYF
CDR3 DNA: TGTGCCAGCAGCTTAGGCCTAGCGGGGGGAGTCGCGCAGTATTTT

clone size: -
D gene: -
J gene: TRBJ1-5
V gene: TRBV15
CDR3 protein: CATSRWGPGQPQHF
CDR3 DNA: TGTGCCACCAGCAGATGGGGGCCCGGTCAGCCCCAGCATTTT

clone size: -
D gene: TRBD2
J gene: TRBJ2-1
V gene: TRBV5-6
CDR3 protein: CASSDGGGTYNEQFF
CDR3 DNA: TGTGCCAGCAGCGATGGGGGAGGGACCTACAATGAGCAGTTCTTC

clone size: -
D gene: -
J gene: TRBJ1-2
V gene: TRBV14
CDR3 protein: CASSGKVSYGYTF
CDR3 DNA: TGTGCCAGCAGCGGTAAAGTGAGCTATGGCTACACCTTC

clone size: -
D gene: -
J gene: TRBJ1-1
V gene: TRBV29-1
CDR3 protein: CSATFEVEAFF
CDR3 DNA: TGCAGCGCCACCTTTGAGGTTGAAGCTTTCTTT

clone size: -
D gene: -
J gene: TRBJ2-1
V gene: TRBV4-1
CDR3 protein: CASSHIDGGHLSYNEQFF
CDR3 DNA: TGCGCCAGCAGCCATATCGATGGGGGACACCTTTCCTACAATGAGCAGTTCTTC

clone size: -
D gene: -
J gene: TRBJ1-1
V gene: TRBV3-1/TRBV3-2
CDR3 protein: CASSQAGMNTEAFF
CDR3 DNA: TGTGCCAGCAGCCAAGCTGGCATGAACACTGAAGCTTTCTTT

clone size: few
D gene: -
J gene: TRBJ1-6
V gene: TRBV7-2
CDR3 protein: CASSLLGHGNNSPLHF
CDR3 DNA: TGTGCCAGCAGCTTACTGGGACACGGCAATAATTCACCCCTCCACTTT

clone size: -
D gene: TRBD2
J gene: TRBJ2-7
V gene: TRBV28
CDR3 protein: CASTSSGAYEQYF
CDR3 DNA: TGTGCCAGCACCTCTAGCGGGGCCTACGAGCAGTACTTC

clone size: -
D gene: -
J gene: TRBJ2-7
V gene: TRBV11-2
CDR3 protein: CASSSLSHEQYF
CDR3 DNA: TGTGCCAGCAGCTCCCTTTCCCACGAGCAGTACTTC

clone size: -
D gene: TRBD2
J gene: TRBJ2-7
V gene: TRBV7-8
CDR3 protein: CASSSPPSGTLGEQYF
CDR3 DNA: TGTGCCAGCAGCTCCCCCCCTAGCGGGACCTTGGGGGAGCAGTACTTC

clone size: -
D gene: -
J gene: TRBJ2-3
V gene: TRBV7-9
CDR3 protein: CASSLETSTQYF
CDR3 DNA: TGTGCCAGCAGCTTAGAAACTAGTACGCAGTATTTT

clone size: -
D gene: -
J gene: TRBJ2-5
V gene: TRBV5-5
CDR3 protein: CASSLAGSVETQYF
CDR3 DNA: TGTGCCAGCAGCTTGGCCGGTAGCGTAGAGACCCAGTACTTC

clone size: many
D gene: TRBD2
J gene: TRBJ2-7
V gene: TRBV5-1
CDR3 protein: CASSPASGATYEQYF
CDR3 DNA: TGCGCCAGCAGCCCGGCTAGCGGTGCTACCTACGAGCAGTACTTC

clone size: -
D gene: -
J gene: TRBJ2-3
V gene: TRBV3-1/TRBV3-2
CDR3 protein: CASSPRVGTDTQYF
CDR3 DNA: TGTGCCAGCAGCCCGAGGGTTGGCACAGATACGCAGTATTTT

clone size: -
D gene: -
J gene: TRBJ1-6
V gene: TRBV19
CDR3 protein: CASNDGGPLERSPLHF
CDR3 DNA: TGTGCCAGTAATGACGGGGGGCCCTTGGAGCGTTCACCCCTCCACTTT

clone size: -
D gene: -
J gene: TRBJ1-6
V gene: TRBV6-5
CDR3 protein: CASGQLYSYNSPLHF
CDR3 DNA: TGTGCCAGCGGACAGCTTTACTCCTATAATTCACCCCTCCACTTT

clone size: -
D gene: TRBD2
J gene: TRBJ2-3
V gene: TRBV25-1
CDR3 protein: CASSDPKRGATDTQYF
CDR3 DNA: TGTGCCAGCAGTGACCCTAAGCGGGGGGCCACAGATACGCAGTATTTT